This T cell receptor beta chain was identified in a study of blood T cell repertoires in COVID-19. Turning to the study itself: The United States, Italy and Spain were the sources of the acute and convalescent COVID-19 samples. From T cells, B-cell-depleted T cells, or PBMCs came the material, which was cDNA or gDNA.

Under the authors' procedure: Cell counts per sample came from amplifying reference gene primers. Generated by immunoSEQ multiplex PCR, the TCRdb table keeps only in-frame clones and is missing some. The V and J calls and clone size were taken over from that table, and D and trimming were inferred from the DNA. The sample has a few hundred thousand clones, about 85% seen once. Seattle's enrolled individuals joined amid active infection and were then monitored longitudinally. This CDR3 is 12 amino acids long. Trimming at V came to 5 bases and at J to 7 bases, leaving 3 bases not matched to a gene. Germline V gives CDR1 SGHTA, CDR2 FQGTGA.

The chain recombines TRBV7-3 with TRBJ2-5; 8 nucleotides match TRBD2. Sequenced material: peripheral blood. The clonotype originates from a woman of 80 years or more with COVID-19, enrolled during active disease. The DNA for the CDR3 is TGTGCCAGCAGCCTACGGGGGGGGACCCAGTACTTC. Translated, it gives CASSLRGGTQYF. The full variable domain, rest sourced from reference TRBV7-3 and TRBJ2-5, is GAGVSQTPSNKVTEKGKYVELRCDPISGHTALYWYRQSLGQGPEFLIYFQGTGAADDSGLPNDRFFAVRPEGSVSTLKIQRTERGDSAVYLCASSLRGGTQYFGPGTRLLVL.